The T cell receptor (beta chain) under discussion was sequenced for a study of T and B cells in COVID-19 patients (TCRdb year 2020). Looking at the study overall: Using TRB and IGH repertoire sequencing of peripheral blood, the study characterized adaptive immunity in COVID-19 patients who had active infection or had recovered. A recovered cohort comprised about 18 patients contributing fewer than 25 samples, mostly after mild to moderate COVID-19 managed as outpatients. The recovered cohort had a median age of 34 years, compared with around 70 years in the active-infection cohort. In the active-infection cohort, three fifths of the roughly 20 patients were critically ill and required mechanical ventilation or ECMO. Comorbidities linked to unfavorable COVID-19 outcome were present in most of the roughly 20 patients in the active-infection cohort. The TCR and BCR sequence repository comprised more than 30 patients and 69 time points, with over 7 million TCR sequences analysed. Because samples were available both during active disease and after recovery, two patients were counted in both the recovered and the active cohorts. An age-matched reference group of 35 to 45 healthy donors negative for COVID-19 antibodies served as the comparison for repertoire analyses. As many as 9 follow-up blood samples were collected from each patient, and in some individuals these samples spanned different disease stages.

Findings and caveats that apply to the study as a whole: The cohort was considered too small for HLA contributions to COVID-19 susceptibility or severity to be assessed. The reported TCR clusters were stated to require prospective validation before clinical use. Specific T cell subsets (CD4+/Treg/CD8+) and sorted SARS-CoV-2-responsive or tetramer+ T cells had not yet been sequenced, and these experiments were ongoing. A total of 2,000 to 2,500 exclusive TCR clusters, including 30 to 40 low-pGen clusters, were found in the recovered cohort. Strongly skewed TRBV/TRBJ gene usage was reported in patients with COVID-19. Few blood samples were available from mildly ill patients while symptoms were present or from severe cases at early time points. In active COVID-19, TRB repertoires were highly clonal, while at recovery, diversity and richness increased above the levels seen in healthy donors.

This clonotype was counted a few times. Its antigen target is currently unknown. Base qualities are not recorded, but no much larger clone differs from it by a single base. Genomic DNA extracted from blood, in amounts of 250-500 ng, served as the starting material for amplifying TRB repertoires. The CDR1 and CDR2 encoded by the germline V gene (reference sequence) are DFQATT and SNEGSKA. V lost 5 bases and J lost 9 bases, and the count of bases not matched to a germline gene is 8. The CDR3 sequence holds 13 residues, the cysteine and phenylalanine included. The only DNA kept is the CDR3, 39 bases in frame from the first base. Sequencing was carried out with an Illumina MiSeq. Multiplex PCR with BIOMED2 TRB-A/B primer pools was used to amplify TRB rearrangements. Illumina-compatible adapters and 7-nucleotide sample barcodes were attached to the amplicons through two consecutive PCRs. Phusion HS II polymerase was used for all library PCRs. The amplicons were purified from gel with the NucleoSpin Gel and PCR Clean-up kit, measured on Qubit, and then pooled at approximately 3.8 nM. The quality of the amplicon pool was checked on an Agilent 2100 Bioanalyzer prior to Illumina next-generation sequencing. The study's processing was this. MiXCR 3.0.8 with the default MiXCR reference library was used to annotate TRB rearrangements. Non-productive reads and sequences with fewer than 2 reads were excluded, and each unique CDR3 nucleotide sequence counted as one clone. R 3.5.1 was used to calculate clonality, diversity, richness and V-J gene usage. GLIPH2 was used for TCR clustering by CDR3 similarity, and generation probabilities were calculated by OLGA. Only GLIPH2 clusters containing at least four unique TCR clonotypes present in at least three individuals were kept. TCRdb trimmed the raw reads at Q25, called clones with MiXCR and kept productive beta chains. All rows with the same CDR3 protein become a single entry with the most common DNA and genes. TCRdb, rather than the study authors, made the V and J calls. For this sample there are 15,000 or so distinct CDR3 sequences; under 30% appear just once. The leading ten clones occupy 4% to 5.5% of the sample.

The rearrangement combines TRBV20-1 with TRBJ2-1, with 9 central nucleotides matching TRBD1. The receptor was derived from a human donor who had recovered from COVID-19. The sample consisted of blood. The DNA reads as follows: TGCAGTGCTCCGGGACAGGGTGTCGGTGAGCAGTTCTTC. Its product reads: CSAPGQGVGEQFF.